This T cell receptor (beta chain) was recorded in a study of cytomegalovirus exposure and HLA in healthy donors. Germline CDR1 SGHTA, CDR2 FQGNSA. The length of the CDR3 is 14 residues. J gave up 6 bases and V 5 bases, and 8 bases lay outside the gene matches. Sequencing was performed with immunoSEQ multiplex PCR; in TCRdb, only in-frame clones are kept and a portion is missing. The data contain roughly 170,000 clones, about four fifths of them seen just once; the ten biggest clones take up approximately 3%. The source is a woman under 30 in good health and CMV-seropositive. This chain links TRBV7-2 with TRBJ2-7, with TRBD2 identical over 9 bases. Sequencing was performed on PBMCs. This CDR3 reads CASSRRTSESEQYF. Here the CDR3 DNA reads TGTGCCAGCAGCCGCCGGACTAGCGAGTCCGAGCAGTACTTC.